Included here is one TCR beta chain sequence, with context. What antigen it recognizes has not been identified. A single base separates this from a much larger clone, so it may be a read error. The entry originates in a study of blood T cells in healthy people across ages (dated by TCRdb to the mid-2010s). Background for the entire study: In model experiments, template switching captured roughly one uniquely barcoded TCR beta cDNA molecule for every two T cells. Using deep sequencing normalized with unique cDNA molecular identifiers, the study measured how TCR beta repertoire diversity changes with age. Four age groups were formed from the donors: young (average 16 years), middle-aged (roughly 38), aged (approximately 60) and long-lived (about 80). Donors of different ages were randomly distributed across sequencing lanes to avoid experimental bias. For two donors (one aged 18 to 29 and one aged 80 or older), the study analyzed two additional independent replicas of 1 million unique cDNA reads from the same blood draw. Overall study results and their limits: Observed TCR beta diversity per million T cells fell roughly linearly with age, and a significant reduction was already apparent by age around 40. Compared with the aged group, more naive CD4+ T cells, fewer expanded clones and increased TCR diversity were shown by the long-lived group, suggesting age selection. Total diversity estimates from one million sequenced T cells were considered lower bounds and underestimates. Because donor CMV infection status was unknown, age-related changes in expanded clonotypes were potentially confounded. The percentage of naive T cells measured by flow cytometry correlated strongly with observed TCR beta diversity. Because profiling used bulk unsorted PBMCs, naive and antigen-experienced compartments could not be compared conclusively.

Receptors were amplified or captured by 5' RACE. Sequencing was carried out with an Illumina HiSeq 2500. A second roughly 7 to 12 cycle PCR used a sample-barcoded 5' primer and a J-beta primer mix. A unique molecular identifier was introduced onto each TCR beta cDNA molecule by a template-switch 5' adaptor carrying 12 random nucleotides. Each sample yielded at least 2.5 million CDR3-containing paired-end reads. The Mint cDNA synthesis kit, primed by a TRBC-specific oligonucleotide, was used to synthesize first-strand cDNA from all RNA. Following uracil-DNA glycosylase treatment, a first 18-cycle PCR with universal primers M1SS and BC2_uni_R was performed on all cDNA. In the paper's pipeline: Normalization of each sample was performed by random selection of 1 million high-quality reads, each carrying a distinct molecular identifier. Instead of being binned into consensus sequences, reads with shared molecular identifiers were discarded. MiTCR, with a Q25 quality threshold and the strictest error-elimination algorithm, was used for CDR3 identification, clonotype clustering and error correction. A nonparametric unseen species model with Euler transformation was used to estimate lower-bound total TCR beta diversity. TCRdb's own reprocessing of the public reads used fastp at Q25 and MiXCR and kept productive beta chains. Identical CDR3 protein sequences are pooled into one entry, listed with their most common genes and DNA. The V and J calls and clone size come from TCRdb's table, not from the authors' own analysis. Recorded for this sample are some 1,500,000 distinct CDR3 sequences; under 55% of them occurred a single time. The ten largest account for under 5% of the sample.

The donors were roughly 39 Caucasian individuals from Russia, aged roughly 6 to 100 years, who were systemically healthy. Each donor gave ten milliliters of peripheral blood, drawn into EDTA-treated Vacutainer tubes. Ficoll-Paque density-gradient centrifugation was used to isolate PBMCs, with at least 7 million per sample. Trizol reagent was used to extract total RNA from the PBMCs, yielding at least 5.5 micrograms per sample. For every donor, an aliquot of PBMCs went through flow cytometry to measure the percentages of naive CD45RAhigh/CD27high T cells. Sequencing was done on a sample of blood. The source is a woman between 18 and 30 years old in good health.

CDR3 sequence: CSARYTGNGQYF. The base sequence is TGCAGTGCTCGCTACACAGGAAATGGGCAGTACTTC. The chain joins TRBV20-1 to TRBJ2-5, and TRBD1 may be the D gene, going by 5 matching bases. Reading the germline V gene (reference sequence) gives CDR1 DFQATT and CDR2 SNEGSKA. The CDR3 measures 12 amino acids from cysteine to phenylalanine. This entry keeps only the CDR3 DNA: 36 bases, framed from base 1. Deletion took 5 bases off V and 11 bases off J, with a span of 18 bases between the germline ends.